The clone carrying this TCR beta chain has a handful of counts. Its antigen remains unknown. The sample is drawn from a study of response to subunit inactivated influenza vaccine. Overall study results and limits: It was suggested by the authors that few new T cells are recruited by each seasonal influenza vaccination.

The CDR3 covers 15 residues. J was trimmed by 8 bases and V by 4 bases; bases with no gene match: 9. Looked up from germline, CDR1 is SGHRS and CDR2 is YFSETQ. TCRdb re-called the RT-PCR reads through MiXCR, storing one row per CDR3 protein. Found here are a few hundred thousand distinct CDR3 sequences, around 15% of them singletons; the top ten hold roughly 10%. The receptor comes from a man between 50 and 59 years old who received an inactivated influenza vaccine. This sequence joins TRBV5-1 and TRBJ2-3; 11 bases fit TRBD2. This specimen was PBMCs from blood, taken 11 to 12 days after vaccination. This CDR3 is CASSTGTSGAGTQYF. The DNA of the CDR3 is TGCGCCAGCAGCACAGGGACTAGCGGTGCGGGTACGCAGTATTTT.